This entry concerns a single T cell receptor (beta chain). The treatment: roughly 18 received Ad26.COV2.S at low or high dose, single or two shots; several received placebo; per-sample allocation not given. It was on day 63 after the first vaccine or placebo injection that samples were taken. The protocol was immunoSEQ multiplex PCR, while the TCRdb copy is restricted to in-frame clones and leaves out a portion. The sample holds some 450,000 clones; around 91% are singletons and the top ten take more than 3.5%. The CDR3 is made up of 11 amino acids. V was pared by 5 bases and J by 5 bases, with 5 bases between. CDR1 and CDR2 from the germline V gene are MNHEY and SVGEGT. This entry belongs to a study of Ad26.COV2.S vaccination and SARS-CoV-2 variants.

The gene calls are TRBV6-2 or TRBV6-3 and TRBJ2-3; D gene ambiguous. This receptor was obtained from a person between 18 and 60 years old who received the Ad26.COV2.S COVID-19 vaccine or a placebo. The sequencing used peripheral blood, collected in a trial of Ad26.COV2.S vaccine versus placebo. The chain's CDR3 is CASSRLDTQYF. CDR3 in DNA: TGTGCCAGCAGTAGGCTAGATACGCAGTATTTT.